The 23 T cell receptor beta chains in this list originate from one sample, sequenced in a study of T cells expressing NK-cell markers. Each CDR3 protein gets one entry in TCRdb, which reprocessed the 5' RACE reads and gives no DNA. The table for this sample gives roughly 350,000 distinct CDR3 sequences. The sequenced sample consisted of blood T cells: a sorted CD56 or NKG2C T cell subset, CD4+ or CD8+ T cells, or bulk PBMC T cells (not recorded which). The receptors derive from a man aged 18 to 69 in good health.

The chain has TRBV4-2 and TRBJ1-5; TCRdb names TRBD1, which stays unverified in the absence of DNA. The CDR3 totals 18 residues. Germline V gene lookup returns CDR1 LGHNA and CDR2 YNFKEQ. The CDR3 sequence is CASSQWVSGQGNNQPQHF.

The rearrangement uses TRBV6-1 and TRBJ2-7; TCRdb lists TRBD1, though no DNA is available to test this call. The CDR3 runs to 15 residues. In germline, CDR1 is MNHNS, CDR2 SASEGT. The CDR3 loop reads CASRGPTGAVLEQYF.

This chain connects TRBV12-3 or TRBV12-4 to TRBJ2-5; as DNA is missing, the TRBD1 call by TCRdb cannot be tested. The CDR3 spans 13 residues. The chain's CDR3 is CASRQGLQETQYF.

V and J are TRBV20-1 and TRBJ1-6; TCRdb's D call of TRBD1 is untestable without DNA. Germline values: CDR1 DFQATT, CDR2 SNEGSKA (reference sequence). CDR3 length: 15 residues. CDR3 residues: CSARDTGRYNSPLHF.

The CDR3: CASSAPYVSETQYF. The chain carries TRBV7-6 and TRBJ2-5; as DNA is missing, the TRBD1 call by TCRdb cannot be tested. Germline V CDR1 and CDR2: SGHVS, FNYEAQ. There are 14 residues in the CDR3.

The chain joins TRBV18 to TRBJ2-1. Germline CDR1 reads KGHSH; CDR2 reads LQKENI. The CDR3 is 16 residues long. CDR3 protein: CASSPRVGVSYNEQFF.

The chain employs TRBV6-5 and TRBJ1-4; TCRdb picks TRBD1, but there is no DNA to check that call. This CDR3 is built from 16 residues. The germline gives CDR1 MNHEY, CDR2 SVGAGI. CDR3: CASSSDRGPSSEKLFF.

The chain uses TRBV28 and TRBJ2-1; TCRdb lists TRBD2, though no DNA is available to test this call. The CDR3 loop spans 15 amino acids. Germline CDR1 MDHEN, CDR2 SYDVKM. CDR3 loop: CASRRTSGGYNEQFF.

The chain recombines TRBV12-3 or TRBV12-4 with TRBJ2-3. CDR3 size: 14 residues. CDR3 sequence: CASSFLRSTDTQYF.

The V gene is TRBV7-3, the J gene TRBJ2-1; TCRdb outputs TRBD2, but without DNA this stays unchecked. The CDR3 runs 15 residues. Germline V lookup: CDR1 SGHTA, CDR2 FQGTGA. CDR3 sequence reads: CASSTLAGGIHEQFF.

The genes are TRBV6-1 and TRBJ2-7; TCRdb indicates TRBD1, and absent DNA this call remains unverified. The germline gives CDR1 MNHNS, CDR2 SASEGT. This CDR3 contains 15 residues. CDR3 in amino acids: CASSTGQGGAYEQYF.

This chain connects TRBV20-1 to TRBJ2-3. CDR3 length: 16 residues. Germline-derived CDR1 and CDR2 are DFQATT and SNEGSKA (reference sequence). The CDR3 loop reads CSAREGGGWSTDTQYF.

The J gene is TRBJ2-7, the V gene TRBV3-1. Germline V gives CDR1 LGHDT, CDR2 YNNKEL (reference sequence). This CDR3 comprises 15 residues. The CDR3 protein is CASSQEVSRNYEQYF.

V gene TRBV6-5 combines with J gene TRBJ2-6; with no DNA, the TCRdb D assignment of TRBD1 cannot be verified. Germline V CDR1 and CDR2: MNHEY, SVGAGI. The length of the CDR3 is 18 residues. The CDR3 region is CASSNPGQAFSGANVLTF.

The gene calls are TRBV30 and TRBJ2-5; the TCRdb D gene call, TRBD1, has no DNA to confirm it. Germline V gene sequence: CDR1 GTSNPN, CDR2 SVGIG (reference sequence). This CDR3 contains 16 residues. CDR3 sequence reads: CAWSVSRDRGKETQYF.

The rearrangement joins TRBV20-1 to TRBJ2-1; TCRdb proposes TRBD1, but this gene call is untestable without DNA. CDR1 is DFQATT and CDR2 is SNEGSKA in the germline V gene (reference sequence). CDR3 length: 13 amino acids. CDR3 residues: CSALRGNGAEQFF.

The chain employs TRBV7-2 and TRBJ2-1; the TCRdb call, TRBD2, lacks DNA for checking. CDR3 length: 18 residues. The V gene's germline CDR1 is SGHTA and CDR2 FQGNSA. This CDR3 is CASSLATSGGAAFHEQFF. Supplemented by reference TRBV7-2 and TRBJ2-1, the full variable domain reads GAGVSQSPSNKVTEKGKDVELRCDPISGHTALYWYRQSLGQGLEFLIYFQGNSAPDKSGLPSDRFSAERTGGSVSTLTIQRTQQEDSAVYLCASSLATSGGAAFHEQFFGPGTRLTVL.

This chain connects TRBV12-3 or TRBV12-4 to TRBJ2-2; with no DNA, the TCRdb D assignment of TRBD2 cannot be verified. The CDR3 consists of 16 residues. CDR3 residues: CASSLRAGGPSGELFF.

The J gene is TRBJ1-1, the V gene TRBV10-3. The CDR3 runs to 15 residues. The V gene's germline CDR1 is ENHRY and CDR2 SYGVKD. The CDR3 sequence is CAISEYEAPRTEAFF.

The chain uses TRBV3-1 and TRBJ2-7; TCRdb reports TRBD1, a call that lacks DNA to check it against. This CDR3 region has 15 residues. CDR1 is LGHDT, CDR2 YNNKEL, per germline (reference sequence). CDR3 sequence reads: CASSLVRGGGDEQYF.

The gene calls are TRBV5-6 and TRBJ2-3; TCRdb's D gene call, TRBD1, goes unchecked for lack of DNA. The CDR3 has 17 residues. Germline-derived CDR1 and CDR2 are SGHDT and YYEEEE. The CDR3 here is CASANLGTGGRSDTQYF.

The chain recombines TRBV7-6 with TRBJ2-7; lacking DNA, the TRBD1 call made by TCRdb goes unchecked. The CDR3 has 14 amino acids. CDR1 is SGHVS, CDR2 FNYEAQ, per germline. The CDR3 spells CASSLRTGESEQYF.

The rearrangement links TRBV28 to TRBJ2-7. CDR1 and CDR2 (germline): MDHEN, SYDVKM. The CDR3 is 17 residues long. CDR3 in amino acids: CASSSQRSLLSSYEQYF. Looking up the rest from reference TRBV28 and TRBJ2-7 gives the full variable domain: DVKVTQSSRYLVKRTGEKVFLECVQDMDHENMFWYRQDPGLGLRLIYFSYDVKMKEKGDIPEGYSVSREKKERFSLILESASTNQTSMYLCASSSQRSLLSSYEQYFGPGTRLTVT.